The 18 T cell receptor beta chains presented below share a single source sample, sequenced in a study of cytomegalovirus exposure and HLA in healthy donors. Generated by immunoSEQ multiplex PCR, the TCRdb table keeps only in-frame clones and is missing some. The repertoire has some 140,000 clones, approximately 80% of them found once; the top ten carry approximately 30%. Material: PBMCs. The source is a man aged 25-45 years in good health and CMV-seropositive.

This chain connects TRBV5-5 to TRBJ1-2, with D possibly matching TRBD1 (6 bases). Germline values: CDR1 SGHKS, CDR2 YYEKEE (reference sequence). The CDR3 sequence is 13 residues long. The ends were cut back, 4 bases at V and 13 bases at J, with 20 bases in the middle. CDR3 protein: CASSQYDRFRSTF. The CDR3 DNA reads TGTGCCAGCAGCCAATATGACAGGTTTAGGAGCACCTTC. The full variable domain, with the rest looked up from reference TRBV5-5 and TRBJ1-2, is DAGVTQSPTHLIKTRGQQVTLRCSPISGHKSVSWYQQVLGQGPQFIFQYYEKEERGRGNFPDRFSARQFPNYSSELNVNALLLGDSALYLCASSQYDRFRSTFGSGTRLTVV.

The V call is TRBV30, the J call TRBJ1-2, with D maybe TRBD1 (5 bases). CDR1 is GTSNPN, CDR2 SVGIG, per germline (reference sequence). CDR3 length: 13 amino acids. The V end was cut by 0 bases, the J end by 8 bases, with 13 bases between. The CDR3 region has the DNA TGTGCCTGGAGTGTACCGGGGGGACGGGGCTACACCTTC. Translated: CAWSVPGGRGYTF. Variable domain in full (rest from reference TRBV30 and TRBJ1-2): SQTIHQWPATLVQPVGSPLSLECTVEGTSNPNLYWYRQAAGRGLQLLFYSVGIGQISSEVPQNLSASRPQDRQFILSSKKLLLSDSGFYLCAWSVPGGRGYTFGSGTRLTVV.

The chain joins TRBV27 to TRBJ2-1; no definite D call. Germline values: CDR1 MNHEY, CDR2 SMNVEV (reference sequence). The CDR3 length is 13 residues. The V end was cut by 6 bases, the J end by 3 bases, with 9 bases between. CDR3 nucleotide sequence: TGTGCCAGCAGCCCCAGAGGCTACAATGAGCAGTTCTTC. It translates to CASSPRGYNEQFF.

The rearrangement joins TRBV27 to TRBJ2-2, with 15 bases lining up with TRBD2. Germline V gives CDR1 MNHEY, CDR2 SMNVEV (reference sequence). The junction had 14 bases not matched to a gene; V was cut back by 4 bases and J by 5 bases. The CDR3 covers 20 residues. The CDR3, as DNA: TGTGCCAGCAGTTCCCCTCTCCTGGGACTAGCGGGAGGTGGTACCGGGGAGCTGTTTTTT. Its translation is CASSSPLLGLAGGGTGELFF.

J is TRBJ1-2 and V is TRBV2, with TRBD1 matching over 9 bases. V gave up 6 bases and J gave up 6 bases; unmatched junction bases: 11. CDR1 SNHLY and CDR2 FYNNEI come from the germline V gene. CDR3 size: 15 residues. CDR3 sequence reads: CASRVRQGVYDGYTF. For the CDR3, the DNA is TGTGCCAGCAGAGTGCGACAGGGGGTCTACGATGGCTACACCTTC. Variable domain in full (rest from reference TRBV2 and TRBJ1-2): EPEVTQTPSHQVTQMGQEVILRCVPISNHLYFYWYRQILGQKVEFLVSFYNNEISEKSEIFDDQFSVERPDGSNFTLKIRSTKLEDSAMYFCASRVRQGVYDGYTFGSGTRLTVV.

In this sample, this clone turned up many times. The V call is TRBV19, the J call TRBJ2-2; TRBD2 might be the D (6 bases). V was pared by 5 bases and J by 7 bases, with 11 bases between. The CDR3 length is 13 residues. Per germline, CDR1 LNHDA and CDR2 SQIVND (reference sequence). CDR3 coding DNA: TGTGCCAGTAGTGTTAGCGGTTACGGGGAGCTGTTTTTT. It codes for CASSVSGYGELFF.

To note about this clone: At the DNA level, this CDR3 is encoded by other sequences in the same sample as well. The V and J genes are TRBV7-2 and TRBJ1-5, with a possible D match to TRBD1 (6 bases). Germline loops: CDR1 SGHTA, CDR2 FQGNSA. The CDR3 extends over 14 amino acids. V lost 5 bases and J lost 4, with 12 bases in between. The CDR3: CASSLRGGNQPQHF. In DNA, the CDR3 is TGTGCCAGCAGCCTCAGGGGCGGTAATCAGCCCCAGCATTTT.

This clone showed up many times. The chain carries TRBV5-1 and TRBJ1-4; D is unclear. This CDR3 region has 15 residues. Germline loops: CDR1 SGHRS, CDR2 YFSETQ. V was cut by 0 bases and J by 7 bases, with 13 bases left in between. Here the CDR3 reads CASSLGAAGGEKLFF. CDR3 sequence (DNA): TGCGCCAGCAGCTTGGGGGCGGCGGGCGGTGAAAAACTGTTTTTT.

The V call is TRBV6-5, the J call TRBJ2-5; tentatively, D is TRBD1 (5 bases). Germline CDR1 MNHEY, CDR2 SVGAGI. Between the trimmed V and J ends, which lost 5 bases and 1 base, there was a span of 11 bases. The CDR3 contains 14 residues. CDR3 in DNA: TGTGCCAGCAGTATTTCAGGGCCCCAAGAGACCCAGTACTTC. Translation gives CASSISGPQETQYF.

The table lists this clone with a few counts. This chain uses TRBV7-7 with TRBJ2-7; 8 nucleotides match TRBD1. The germline V gene encodes CDR1 SSHAT and CDR2 FNYEAQ (reference sequence). This CDR3 has 13 residues. V was pared by 5 bases and J by 4 bases, with 4 bases of the junction left unmatched. CDR3 bases: TGTGCCAGCAGCCACGGACAGGGATACGAGCAGTACTTC. It translates to CASSHGQGYEQYF.

The chain employs TRBV7-3 and TRBJ2-1, with 8 bases fitting TRBD2. The germline V gene has CDR1 SGHTA and CDR2 FQGTGA. Trimming at V came to 4 bases and at J to 4 bases, leaving 6 bases not matched to a gene. This CDR3 has 15 residues. The CDR3 loop reads CASSSLAVSYNEQFF. The CDR3 DNA sequence: TGTGCCAGCAGCTCACTAGCGGTTTCTTACAATGAGCAGTTCTTC.

This chain uses TRBV10-3 with TRBJ2-2; D gene unclear. Trimming stripped 8 bases from V and 2 bases from J, with 12 bases between. CDR3 size: 14 residues. Per the germline V gene, CDR1 is ENHRY and CDR2 is SYGVKD. The CDR3: CAIALSSNTGELFF. In nucleotides, the CDR3 is TGTGCCATCGCCCTGAGTAGTAACACCGGGGAGCTGTTTTTT.

A few counts support this clone. The chain links TRBV19 to TRBJ2-1; D is ambiguous. Germline V gene sequence: CDR1 LNHDA, CDR2 SQIVND (reference sequence). Trimming took off 1 base at V and 8 bases at J, with 6 bases between the two ends. There are 12 residues in the CDR3. The CDR3 coding sequence is TGTGCCAGTAGTATAGGCGGATATGAGCAGTTCTTC. The encoded protein is CASSIGGYEQFF.

V is TRBV14 and J is TRBJ2-3; 8 nucleotides agree with TRBD2. Germline V lookup: CDR1 SGHDN, CDR2 FVKESK. The CDR3 sequence is 15 residues long. V shed 4 bases, J shed 1 base, and the junction held 4 bases outside the gene matches. The chain's CDR3 is CASSLRGLGTDTQYF. The CDR3 DNA reads as TGTGCCAGCAGCCTAAGGGGACTAGGCACAGATACGCAGTATTTT.

CDR3 nucleotides: TGTGCCAGCAGTTACTCGAAACTCTACGAGCAGTACTTC. Its translation: CASSYSKLYEQYF. The rearrangement joins TRBV6-6 to TRBJ2-7; no firm D call. The germline CDR1 and CDR2 sequences are MNHNY and SVGAGI (reference sequence). The CDR3 sequence is 13 residues long. Trimming stripped 0 bases from V and 3 bases from J, with 6 bases between.

This clone has just one count. This chain connects TRBV2 to TRBJ2-1; 11 bases match TRBD2. Trimming took 6 bases from V and 1 from J; bases not matched to a gene: 2. CDR1 SNHLY and CDR2 FYNNEI come from the germline V gene. CDR3 length equals 15 residues. The CDR3 bases are TGTGCCAGCAGAGTAGCGGGAGGGTCCTACAATGAGCAGTTCTTC. Residues: CASRVAGGSYNEQFF.

V gene TRBV9 combines with J gene TRBJ2-1; TRBD2 aligns across 12 bases. This CDR3 is 15 amino acids long. The germline gives CDR1 SGDLS, CDR2 YYNGEE. V lost 3 bases to trimming and J lost 2 bases; unmatched junction nucleotides: 0. The CDR3 DNA reads as TGTGCCAGCAGCGCTAGCGGGGGGGCCTACAATGAGCAGTTCTTC. Residues: CASSASGGAYNEQFF.

This clone came up a few times. The V gene is TRBV2, the J gene TRBJ1-5, with a tentative D call TRBD1 (5 bases). Looked up from germline, CDR1 is SNHLY and CDR2 is FYNNEI. The CDR3 runs 15 residues. The V end was cut by 9 bases, the J end by 4 bases, with 19 bases between. CDR3 in DNA: TGTGCCAGTTCACCCTTGGGGGGAGGGAATCAGCCCCAGCATTTT. Protein product: CASSPLGGGNQPQHF.